This T cell receptor (beta chain) was observed in a study of glioma-infiltrating T cells after dendritic cell vaccination. Turning to the study itself: Treatment, given 2003 to 2012, was autologous tumor lysate-pulsed dendritic cell vaccination.

The germline V gene encodes CDR1 MNHEY and CDR2 SVGAGI. V dropped 4 bases and J dropped 4 bases, with 11 bases sitting between them. The CDR3 is 13 residues long. Indicated time point: after dendritic cell vaccination, including at tumor progression/relapse. Blood PBMC samples: pre-vaccination, two weeks post third vaccination, and at tumor progression. The immunoSEQ assay amplified TCRB CDR3 from up to roughly 2 ug DNA. The repertoire was sequenced with immunoSEQ multiplex PCR; TCRdb's copy has only in-frame clones and lacks some. The data show under 75,000 clones, with over 75% seen just once and roughly 8.5% held by the top ten.

The sequence came from a human donor with glioblastoma. Sequenced here: blood, sampled after dendritic cell vaccination. The chain links TRBV6-5 to TRBJ2-7; D ambiguous. CDR3 coding DNA: TGTGCCAGCAGTTCCTCGACCAGGTACGAGCAGTACTTC. Protein sequence: CASSSSTRYEQYF.